Presented here are 21 T cell receptor beta chains from one specimen sequenced in a study of T cell responses to AZD1222 COVID-19 vaccine. Assay: immunoSEQ multiplex PCR; the TCRdb copy retains only in-frame clones and omits some. The data show some 99,000 clones, about 89% seen once. The sample consisted of peripheral blood, taken 28 days after the second AZD1222 dose. These receptors all come from an adult who received the AZD1222 COVID-19 vaccine.

This rearrangement joins TRBV4-1 to TRBJ2-5; TRBD1 or TRBD2 may be the D gene (6 bases each). This CDR3 contains 15 residues. Germline CDR1 and CDR2: MGHRA and YSYEKL. With 1 base removed from V and 5 bases from J, the gap between germline ends came to 14 bases. In DNA, the CDR3 is TGCGCCAGCAGCCAAGGCGGAGGGGGGTGGGAGACCCAGTACTTC. It encodes CASSQGGGGWETQYF.

The CDR3, as DNA: TGCGCCAGCAGCTTGACGACTAGCGGTACCCCCGGGGAGCTGTTTTTT. It encodes CASSLTTSGTPGELFF. This rearrangement joins TRBV5-1 to TRBJ2-2; 9 bases fit TRBD2. The CDR3 consists of 16 residues. Trimming removed 1 base from V and 6 bases from J; junction bases left unmatched: 7. Germline-derived CDR1 and CDR2 are SGHRS and YFSETQ.

V usage is TRBV2 and J usage is TRBJ1-2; D might be TRBD1 (5 bases). Germline V gene data show CDR1 as SNHLY and CDR2 as FYNNEI. This CDR3 is 14 amino acids long. Trimming removed 3 bases from V and 8 bases from J, with 16 bases in between. Here the CDR3 reads CASSEWGNSIGYTF. Here the CDR3 DNA reads TGTGCCAGCAGTGAGTGGGGGAATAGTATCGGCTACACCTTC.

The chain uses TRBV27 and TRBJ2-3, with 9 bases lining up with TRBD2. This CDR3 contains 16 residues. From germline, CDR1 is MNHEY and CDR2 SMNVEV (reference sequence). V lost 4 bases to trimming and J lost 1 base; unmatched junction nucleotides: 6. Here the CDR3 reads CASSSTSGIRTDTQYF. DNA for the CDR3: TGTGCCAGCAGTTCGACTAGCGGAATCCGCACAGATACGCAGTATTTT.

Here the CDR3 DNA reads TGCGCCAGCAGCCAAGATTGGGGGGCTGGGGCCAACGTCCTGACTTTC. This sequence encodes CASSQDWGAGANVLTF. V is TRBV4-3 and J is TRBJ2-6, with D perhaps matching TRBD2 (6 bases). The V end was cut by 0 bases, the J end by 2 bases, with 8 bases between. This CDR3 contains 16 residues. Germline V gene lookup returns CDR1 LGHNA and CDR2 YSLEER.

The CDR3 nucleotides read TGTGCCAGCAGGCGAAGTGACAGGGGGCTCACAGATACGCAGTATTTT. Its protein product is CASRRSDRGLTDTQYF. The chain is built from TRBV5-6 and TRBJ2-3; TRBD1 agrees at 10 bases. The CDR3 length is 16 residues. V shed 5 bases and J 2 bases; nucleotides not matched to a gene: 8. Per the germline V gene, CDR1 is SGHDT and CDR2 is YYEEEE.

This clone was detected only once. This chain links TRBV6-5 with TRBJ2-1; 7 bases agree with TRBD1. Germline assignment: CDR1 MNHEY and CDR2 SVGAGI. The length of the CDR3 is 15 residues. V lost 7 bases and J lost 5; bases outside the gene matches: 11. The CDR3, as DNA: TGTGCCAGCACCCAGAACAGGGGATTGAACAATGAGCAGTTCTTC. It codes for CASTQNRGLNNEQFF.

The chain carries TRBV7-3 and TRBJ2-1, with 11 bases matching TRBD2. The CDR3 covers 14 residues. CDR1 SGHTA and CDR2 FQGTGA come from the germline V gene. V lost 5 bases and J lost 9; bases outside the gene matches: 6. Here the CDR3 reads CASSIAGGLSEQFF. CDR3 DNA: TGTGCCAGCAGCATAGCGGGAGGGCTTAGTGAGCAGTTCTTC.

The J gene is TRBJ2-7, the V gene TRBV5-4; D is possibly TRBD1 or TRBD2 (5 bases each). V lost 0 bases, J lost 3 bases, and 10 bases lay in between. There are 14 residues in the CDR3. Germline loops: CDR1 SGHNT, CDR2 YYREEE (reference sequence). CDR3: CASSLDRTLYEQYF. The CDR3 region has the DNA TGTGCCAGCAGCTTGGACAGGACTCTCTACGAGCAGTACTTC.

The chain recombines TRBV6-5 with TRBJ1-3; tentative D call: TRBD1 (5 bases). Germline V gives CDR1 MNHEY, CDR2 SVGAGI. The CDR3 spans 15 residues. Trimming cost V 4 bases and J 0 bases, with 10 bases left between them. Here the CDR3 DNA reads TGTGCCAGCAGTTCCGGGACCTTCTCTGGAAACACCATATATTTT. Its protein is CASSSGTFSGNTIYF.

V usage is TRBV15 and J usage is TRBJ1-5; D is ambiguous. The germline gives CDR1 LNHNV, CDR2 YYDKDF (reference sequence). CDR3 length: 14 amino acids. V was shortened by 1 base and J by 0 bases, with 4 bases between the two germline ends. The CDR3 region is CATSRGISNQPQHF. As DNA, the CDR3 is TGTGCCACCAGCAGAGGGATTAGCAATCAGCCCCAGCATTTT.

The chain carries TRBV7-9 and TRBJ1-2, with a tentative D call TRBD1 (5 bases). Germline values: CDR1 SEHNR, CDR2 FQNEAQ (reference sequence). This CDR3 has 13 amino acids. V gave up 7 bases and J gave up 3 bases, with 12 bases separating them. The CDR3 DNA is TGTGCCAGCACCGATCGGGGGGACTATGGCTACACCTTC. Amino acids: CASTDRGDYGYTF.

V and J are TRBV7-2 and TRBJ2-3; TRBD2 might be the D (6 bases). The CDR3 loop spans 15 amino acids. Germline assignment: CDR1 SGHTA and CDR2 FQGNSA. Trimming left V 1 base short and J 1 base short, with 9 bases between. In nucleotides, the CDR3 is TGTGCCAGCAGCTTAGGGTCTAGCGGCACAGATACGCAGTATTTT. Residues: CASSLGSSGTDTQYF.

This clone was recorded once. The chain uses TRBV6-5 and TRBJ2-1; no firm D call. The CDR3 covers 12 residues. Germline CDR1 and CDR2: MNHEY and SVGAGI. Deletions cut 5 bases from V and 13 bases from J, with 15 bases between. CDR3 region: CASSTPSAPQFF. In nucleotides, the CDR3 is TGTGCCAGCAGTACCCCCTCGGCGCCACAGTTCTTC.

The rearrangement uses TRBV4-1 and TRBJ1-3; no clear D. The CDR3 is made up of 16 amino acids. Looked up from germline, CDR1 is MGHRA and CDR2 is YSYEKL. The V end lost 4 bases, the J end lost 1 base, and 14 bases lay between the germline ends. CDR3 DNA sequence: TGCGCCAGCAGCCTTGCGGACCGAGGATCTGGAAACACCATATATTTT. It yields the protein CASSLADRGSGNTIYF.

The J gene is TRBJ2-7, the V gene TRBV30, with D tentatively TRBD2 (6 bases). The CDR3 spans 12 residues. Germline-derived CDR1 and CDR2 are GTSNPN and SVGIG (reference sequence). Trimming took 3 bases from V and 4 from J, leaving 10 bases between them. Here the CDR3 reads CAWSLLAYEQYF. The CDR3 nucleotides are TGTGCCTGGAGCCTACTAGCTTACGAGCAGTACTTC.

This chain links TRBV9 with TRBJ2-3, with D possibly matching TRBD1 (5 bases). This CDR3 has 14 residues. CDR1 SGDLS and CDR2 YYNGEE come from the germline V gene. V lost 4 bases, J lost 9 bases, and 18 bases lay in between. The CDR3 is CASSPQVGARTQYF. The CDR3 coding sequence is TGTGCCAGCAGCCCCCAGGTTGGGGCCCGCACGCAGTATTTT.

This clone appeared a single time. This sequence joins TRBV7-9 and TRBJ2-2; possibly TRBD2 for D (5 bases). V was clipped by 6 bases and J by 5 bases, with 7 bases between them. The CDR3 extends over 12 amino acids. Germline V CDR1 and CDR2: SEHNR, FQNEAQ (reference sequence). The CDR3 coding sequence is TGTGCCAGCAGGGAGGCTACCGGGGAGCTGTTTTTT. Amino acids: CASREATGELFF.

This clone was seen once. The chain is built from TRBV18 and TRBJ2-3; 8 bases agree with TRBD1. The V segment lost 2 bases and the J segment 6 bases; nucleotides outside the gene matches: 7. CDR1 KGHSH and CDR2 LQKENI come from the germline V gene. This CDR3 spans 15 amino acids. The CDR3 protein is CASSPVQRTGDTQYF. CDR3 DNA: TGTGCCAGCTCACCAGTCCAAAGGACAGGGGATACGCAGTATTTT.

This sequence joins TRBV7-2 and TRBJ1-5; D is unclear. The CDR3 length is 15 residues. The germline CDR1 and CDR2 sequences are SGHTA and FQGNSA. Trimming took 1 base from V and 3 from J, leaving 10 bases between them. The CDR3 nucleotides read TGTGCCAGCAGCTTAGTAACCCTGGACAATCAGCCCCAGCATTTT. Amino acid sequence: CASSLVTLDNQPQHF.

This chain connects TRBV7-2 to TRBJ2-3, with D perhaps TRBD2 (6 bases). CDR1 and CDR2 (germline): SGHTA, FQGNSA. Trimming pared 1 base from V and 2 bases from J, leaving 7 bases between. The CDR3 extends over 14 amino acids. The CDR3 here is CASSLGGVTDTQYF. CDR3 nucleotide sequence: TGTGCCAGCAGCTTAGGGGGGGTCACAGATACGCAGTATTTT.